The clone carrying this TCR beta chain has just a few counts. This record comes from a study of blood T cell repertoires in COVID-19. Overall study: There were acute and convalescent COVID-19 samples, and they came from the United States, Italy and Spain. PBMCs, B-cell-depleted T cells, or T cells provided the cDNA or gDNA that made up the material.

The CDR3 loop spans 15 amino acids. Per the germline V gene, CDR1 is MNHEY and CDR2 is SMNVEV (reference sequence). V shed 5 bases and J shed 1 base, with 14 bases lying between them. Per the authors' pipeline: Reference gene primer amplification yielded estimated nucleated cell counts. Profiled with immunoSEQ multiplex PCR; TCRdb holds only in-frame clones, not every one. The DNA gave D and trimming, while V, J and clone size come from that table. The table lists some 190,000 clones, about 70% of them singletons. This receptor was identified in a woman aged 50 to 65 with active or convalescent COVID-19. The chain combines TRBV27 with TRBJ1-1, with no clear D. The sequencing sample was made of peripheral blood. The CDR3 coding sequence is TGTGCCAGCAGTCGCTCAGGTATCGGGAACACTGAAGCTTTCTTT. Amino acids: CASSRSGIGNTEAFF.